These T cell receptor beta chains were read from a single sample in a study of blood T cell repertoires in COVID-19. Assay: immunoSEQ multiplex PCR; the TCRdb copy retains only in-frame clones and omits some. The data show hundreds of thousands of clones, with about 90% seen just once and approximately 0.77% held by the top ten. Input material: peripheral blood. Receptor source: a man aged 55 to 69 with COVID-19, enrolled during active disease. Each CDR3 is given with its conserved first and last residue. Each record gives: V gene, D gene, J gene, clone size, CDR3 protein, CDR3 DNA. D genes are given only for firm matches. Size is stated for part of the rows, as once, few or many counts, or as a class when the clone is expanded.

v_call: TRBV2
d_call: NA
j_call: TRBJ2-7
clone_size: NA
cdr3_aa: CASRPPPRTSYEQYF
cdr3_nt: TGTGCCAGCAGACCCCCCCCGCGAACCTCCTACGAGCAGTACTTC

v_call: TRBV10-3
d_call: NA
j_call: TRBJ1-2
clone_size: NA
cdr3_aa: CAISVIAGGYTF
cdr3_nt: TGTGCCATCAGTGTTATCGCGGGCGGCTACACCTTC

v_call: TRBV5-4
d_call: TRBD1
j_call: TRBJ1-2
clone_size: NA
cdr3_aa: CASSKDRVGGYTF
cdr3_nt: TGTGCCAGCAGCAAGGACAGGGTGGGCGGCTACACCTTC

v_call: TRBV18
d_call: NA
j_call: TRBJ2-2
clone_size: NA
cdr3_aa: CASSPIQGDGELFF
cdr3_nt: TGTGCCAGCTCACCCATACAGGGTGACGGGGAGCTGTTTTTT

v_call: TRBV19
d_call: TRBD1
j_call: TRBJ1-5
clone_size: few
cdr3_aa: CASSIGRQGPQPQHF
cdr3_nt: TGTGCCAGTAGTATAGGGCGACAGGGGCCTCAGCCCCAGCATTTT

v_call: TRBV12-3/TRBV12-4
d_call: NA
j_call: TRBJ1-1
clone_size: NA
cdr3_aa: CASSLAQGFEAFF
cdr3_nt: TGTGCCAGCAGTTTGGCTCAGGGATTTGAAGCTTTCTTT

v_call: TRBV18
d_call: TRBD2
j_call: TRBJ2-7
clone_size: NA
cdr3_aa: CASRRGGSSYEQYF
cdr3_nt: TGTGCCAGCCGGCGGGGGGGTAGCTCCTACGAGCAGTACTTC

v_call: TRBV30
d_call: NA
j_call: TRBJ2-3
clone_size: NA
cdr3_aa: CAWSLVSGSTDTQYF
cdr3_nt: TGTGCCTGGAGTCTCGTCTCCGGTAGCACAGATACGCAGTATTTT

v_call: TRBV10-3
d_call: TRBD1
j_call: TRBJ1-1
clone_size: NA
cdr3_aa: CAISERGQGDSEAFF
cdr3_nt: TGTGCCATCAGTGAGCGCGGACAGGGGGATTCTGAAGCTTTCTTT

v_call: TRBV30
d_call: NA
j_call: TRBJ1-3
clone_size: NA
cdr3_aa: CAWSLTAGNTIYF
cdr3_nt: TGTGCCTGGAGTCTAACCGCTGGAAACACCATATATTTT

v_call: TRBV18
d_call: TRBD2
j_call: TRBJ2-5
clone_size: NA
cdr3_aa: CASSPAASGVRETQYF
cdr3_nt: TGTGCCAGCTCACCAGCCGCCAGCGGGGTTCGGGAGACCCAGTACTTC

v_call: TRBV2
d_call: TRBD2
j_call: TRBJ2-5
clone_size: NA
cdr3_aa: CASSVGLAGVRETQYF
cdr3_nt: TGTGCCAGCAGTGTAGGGCTAGCGGGAGTTCGAGAGACCCAGTACTTC

v_call: TRBV3-1/TRBV3-2
d_call: TRBD2
j_call: TRBJ2-1
clone_size: NA
cdr3_aa: CASSPGLASSYNEQFF
cdr3_nt: TGTGCCAGCAGCCCGGGACTAGCGTCCTCCTACAATGAGCAGTTCTTC

v_call: TRBV5-1
d_call: TRBD1
j_call: TRBJ2-7
clone_size: NA
cdr3_aa: CASSLAGTGAGEQYF
cdr3_nt: TGCGCCAGCAGCTTGGCCGGGACAGGGGCTGGCGAGCAGTACTTC

v_call: TRBV27
d_call: TRBD1
j_call: TRBJ1-4
clone_size: few
cdr3_aa: CASSPTPGTGYEKLFF
cdr3_nt: TGTGCCAGCAGCCCTACCCCCGGGACAGGGTATGAAAAACTGTTTTTT

v_call: TRBV9
d_call: TRBD1
j_call: TRBJ1-3
clone_size: NA
cdr3_aa: CASSGDRGSSGNTIYF
cdr3_nt: TGTGCCAGCAGCGGCGACAGGGGAAGCTCTGGAAACACCATATATTTT

v_call: TRBV12-3/TRBV12-4
d_call: NA
j_call: TRBJ1-2
clone_size: NA
cdr3_aa: CASSYISGGYTF
cdr3_nt: TGTGCCAGCAGTTATATCTCAGGAGGCTACACCTTC

v_call: TRBV18
d_call: TRBD2
j_call: TRBJ2-7
clone_size: NA
cdr3_aa: CASSPKLAGGRGNHEQYF
cdr3_nt: TGTGCCAGCTCACCGAAACTAGCAGGCGGGAGAGGGAACCACGAGCAGTACTTC

v_call: TRBV28
d_call: TRBD2
j_call: TRBJ2-5
clone_size: NA
cdr3_aa: CVSGGETQYF
cdr3_nt: TGTGTTTCGGGGGGAGAGACCCAGTACTTC

v_call: TRBV10-2
d_call: NA
j_call: TRBJ1-1
clone_size: NA
cdr3_aa: CASSVQGYTEAFF
cdr3_nt: TGCGCCAGCAGTGTCCAGGGGTACACTGAAGCTTTCTTT

v_call: TRBV6-5
d_call: NA
j_call: TRBJ1-1
clone_size: NA
cdr3_aa: CASRGAVEAFF
cdr3_nt: TGTGCCAGCAGAGGGGCCGTTGAAGCTTTCTTT

v_call: TRBV11-2
d_call: TRBD2
j_call: TRBJ2-5
clone_size: NA
cdr3_aa: CASSPKSGSKKETQYF
cdr3_nt: TGTGCCAGCAGCCCGAAGAGCGGGAGTAAGAAAGAGACCCAGTACTTC

v_call: TRBV28
d_call: TRBD1
j_call: TRBJ1-3
clone_size: NA
cdr3_aa: CASRGGDRYSGNTIYF
cdr3_nt: TGTGCCAGCAGGGGGGGGGACAGGTACTCTGGAAACACCATATATTTT

v_call: TRBV20-1
d_call: NA
j_call: TRBJ1-5
clone_size: NA
cdr3_aa: CSASTGRINQPQHF
cdr3_nt: TGCAGTGCTAGTACAGGGCGTATCAATCAGCCCCAGCATTTT

v_call: TRBV29-1
d_call: NA
j_call: TRBJ1-1
clone_size: NA
cdr3_aa: CSVGRGNTEAFF
cdr3_nt: TGCAGCGTTGGACGGGGGAACACTGAAGCTTTCTTT

v_call: TRBV29-1
d_call: TRBD2
j_call: TRBJ2-7
clone_size: NA
cdr3_aa: CSVERASGGPDEQYF
cdr3_nt: TGCAGCGTTGAAAGGGCTAGCGGGGGACCAGACGAGCAGTACTTC

v_call: TRBV7-2
d_call: TRBD1
j_call: TRBJ1-1
clone_size: NA
cdr3_aa: CASSRDRGWTTEAFF
cdr3_nt: TGTGCCAGCAGCAGGGACAGGGGATGGACCACTGAAGCTTTCTTT

v_call: TRBV27
d_call: TRBD1
j_call: TRBJ1-4
clone_size: NA
cdr3_aa: CASKLDRGLTNEKLFF
cdr3_nt: TGTGCCAGCAAGCTCGACAGGGGGTTAACTAATGAAAAACTGTTTTTT

v_call: TRBV6-5
d_call: NA
j_call: TRBJ1-1
clone_size: NA
cdr3_aa: CASSRYRELNTEAFF
cdr3_nt: TGTGCCAGCAGCCGATACAGGGAACTGAACACTGAAGCTTTCTTT

v_call: TRBV20-1
d_call: TRBD1
j_call: TRBJ1-5
clone_size: NA
cdr3_aa: CSASSFGTGVGNQPQHF
cdr3_nt: TGCAGTGCTAGTAGCTTCGGCACAGGGGTCGGCAATCAGCCCCAGCATTTT

v_call: TRBV9
d_call: TRBD2
j_call: TRBJ2-1
clone_size: NA
cdr3_aa: CASSDSGLPYNEQFF
cdr3_nt: TGTGCCAGCAGCGATTCGGGACTACCTTACAATGAGCAGTTCTTC

v_call: TRBV6-5
d_call: TRBD1
j_call: TRBJ2-7
clone_size: NA
cdr3_aa: CASSLGQDNEQYF
cdr3_nt: TGTGCCAGCAGTTTAGGACAGGACAACGAGCAGTACTTC

v_call: TRBV11-1
d_call: TRBD1
j_call: TRBJ2-3
clone_size: NA
cdr3_aa: CASSSNRGDTQYF
cdr3_nt: TGTGCCAGCAGCTCTAACAGGGGAGATACGCAGTATTTT

v_call: TRBV7-6
d_call: NA
j_call: TRBJ2-1
clone_size: NA
cdr3_aa: CASRLLDLSSYNEQFF
cdr3_nt: TGTGCCAGCAGGCTACTGGACTTGAGCTCCTACAATGAGCAGTTCTTC

v_call: TRBV6-6
d_call: TRBD1
j_call: TRBJ1-2
clone_size: few
cdr3_aa: CASSWTGGEGYTF
cdr3_nt: TGTGCCAGCAGTTGGACAGGGGGCGAGGGCTACACCTTC

v_call: TRBV7-2
d_call: NA
j_call: TRBJ2-1
clone_size: NA
cdr3_aa: CASSLALVYNEQFF
cdr3_nt: TGTGCCAGCAGCTTAGCTCTAGTGTACAATGAGCAGTTCTTC

v_call: TRBV29-1
d_call: NA
j_call: TRBJ2-7
clone_size: once
cdr3_aa: CSAETGQGNEQYF
cdr3_nt: TGCAGCGCAGAGACAGGTCAAGGGAACGAGCAGTACTTC

v_call: TRBV18
d_call: TRBD1
j_call: TRBJ2-7
clone_size: once
cdr3_aa: CASSGQGMISGSFYEQYF
cdr3_nt: TGTGCCAGCTCGGGACAGGGGATGATCAGCGGGAGCTTCTACGAGCAGTACTTC

v_call: TRBV6-5
d_call: NA
j_call: TRBJ1-3
clone_size: NA
cdr3_aa: CASSSGGAGNTIYF
cdr3_nt: TGTGCCAGCAGTTCGGGGGGCGCGGGAAACACCATATATTTT

v_call: TRBV11-2
d_call: NA
j_call: TRBJ2-1
clone_size: NA
cdr3_aa: CASSFRQDYNEQFF
cdr3_nt: TGTGCCAGCAGCTTTAGGCAGGACTACAATGAGCAGTTCTTC

v_call: TRBV7-2
d_call: TRBD1
j_call: TRBJ1-6
clone_size: NA
cdr3_aa: CASSSKTGGKGMNSPLHF
cdr3_nt: TGTGCCAGCAGCTCCAAAACAGGGGGTAAGGGGATGAATTCACCCCTCCACTTT

v_call: TRBV18
d_call: NA
j_call: TRBJ1-5
clone_size: NA
cdr3_aa: CASSRGGDQPQHF
cdr3_nt: TGTGCCAGCTCTAGGGGGGGGGATCAGCCCCAGCATTTT